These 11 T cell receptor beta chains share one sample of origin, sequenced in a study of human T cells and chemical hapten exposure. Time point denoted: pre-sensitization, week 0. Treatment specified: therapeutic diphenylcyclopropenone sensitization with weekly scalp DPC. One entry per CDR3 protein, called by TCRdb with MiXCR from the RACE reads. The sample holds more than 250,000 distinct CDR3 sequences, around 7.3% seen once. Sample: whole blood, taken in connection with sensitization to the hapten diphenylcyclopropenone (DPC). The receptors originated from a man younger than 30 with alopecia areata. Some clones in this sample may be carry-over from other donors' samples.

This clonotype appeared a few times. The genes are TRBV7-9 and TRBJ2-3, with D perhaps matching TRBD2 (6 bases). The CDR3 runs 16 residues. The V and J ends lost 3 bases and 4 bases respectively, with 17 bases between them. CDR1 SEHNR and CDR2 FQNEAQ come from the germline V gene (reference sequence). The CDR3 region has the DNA TGTGCCAGCAGCTTCTCCGAGCGGGTAGTCTCAGATACGCAGTATTTT. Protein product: CASSFSERVVSDTQYF.

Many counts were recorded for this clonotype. The chain's CDR3 is CASSLTDCEQFF. CDR3 sequence (DNA): TGTGCCAGCAGCTTAACGGACTGTGAGCAGTTCTTC. This sequence joins TRBV7-3 and TRBJ2-1; perhaps TRBD2 as D (5 bases). V was trimmed by 0 bases and J by 9 bases, leaving 6 bases between them. Germline CDR1 SGHTA, CDR2 FQGTGA. This CDR3 region has 12 residues.

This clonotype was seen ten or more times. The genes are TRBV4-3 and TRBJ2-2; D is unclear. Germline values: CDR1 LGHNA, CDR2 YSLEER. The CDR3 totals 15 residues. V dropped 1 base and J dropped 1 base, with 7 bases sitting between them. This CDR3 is CASSQVSRNTGELFF. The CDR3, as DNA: TGCGCCAGCAGCCAAGTCTCCAGGAACACCGGGGAGCTGTTTTTT.

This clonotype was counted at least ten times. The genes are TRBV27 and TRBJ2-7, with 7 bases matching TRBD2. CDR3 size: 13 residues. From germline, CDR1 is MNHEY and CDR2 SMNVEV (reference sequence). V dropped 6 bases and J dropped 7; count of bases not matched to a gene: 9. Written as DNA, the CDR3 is TGTGCCAGCAGAACGGGAGGCCTTAAGGAGCAGTACTTC. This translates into CASRTGGLKEQYF.

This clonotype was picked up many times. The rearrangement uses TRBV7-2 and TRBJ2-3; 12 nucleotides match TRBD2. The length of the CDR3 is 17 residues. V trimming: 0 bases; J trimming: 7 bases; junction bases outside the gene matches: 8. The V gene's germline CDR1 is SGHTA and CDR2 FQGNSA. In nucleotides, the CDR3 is TGTGCCAGCAGCTTAGCGTCTAGCGGGGGGGCTGGGAATACGCAGTATTTT. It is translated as CASSLASSGGAGNTQYF.

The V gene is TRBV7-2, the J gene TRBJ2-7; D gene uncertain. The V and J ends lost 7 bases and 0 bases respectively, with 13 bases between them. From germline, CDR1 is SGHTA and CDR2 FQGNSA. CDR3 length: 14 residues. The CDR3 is CASTLDINSYEQYF. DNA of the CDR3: TGTGCCAGCACCCTAGACATAAACTCCTACGAGCAGTACTTC.

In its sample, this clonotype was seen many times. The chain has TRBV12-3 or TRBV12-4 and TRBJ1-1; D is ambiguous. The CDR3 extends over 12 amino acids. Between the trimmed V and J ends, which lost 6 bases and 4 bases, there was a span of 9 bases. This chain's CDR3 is CASRKAFTEAFF. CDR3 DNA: TGTGCCAGCAGAAAGGCTTTCACTGAAGCTTTCTTT.

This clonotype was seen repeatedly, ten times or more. CDR3 DNA: TGTGCCACCAGTGATCCGGACGGCTACACCTTC. Residues: CATSDPDGYTF. This chain joins TRBV24-1 and TRBJ1-2; no definite D call. Germline CDR1 KGHDR, CDR2 SFDVKD. The CDR3 totals 11 residues. V lost 3 bases and J 8 bases, leaving 6 bases between the germline ends.

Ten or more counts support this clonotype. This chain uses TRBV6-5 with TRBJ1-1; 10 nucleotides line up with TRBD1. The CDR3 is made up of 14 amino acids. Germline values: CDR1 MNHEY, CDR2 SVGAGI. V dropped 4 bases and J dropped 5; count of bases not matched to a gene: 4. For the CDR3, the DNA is TGTGCCAGCAGTTCCCGGGACAGGGGAACTGAAGCTTTCTTT. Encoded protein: CASSSRDRGTEAFF.

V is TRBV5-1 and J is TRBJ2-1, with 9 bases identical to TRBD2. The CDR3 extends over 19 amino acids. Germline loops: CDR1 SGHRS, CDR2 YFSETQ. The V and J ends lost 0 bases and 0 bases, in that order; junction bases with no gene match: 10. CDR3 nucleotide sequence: TGCGCCAGCAGCTTGGGGCGGCTAGCGGGGACCGACTCCTACAATGAGCAGTTCTTC. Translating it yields CASSLGRLAGTDSYNEQFF. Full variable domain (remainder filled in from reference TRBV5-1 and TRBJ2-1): KAGVTQTPRYLIKTRGQQVTLSCSPISGHRSVSWYQQTPGQGLQFLFEYFSETQRNKGNFPGRFSGRQFSNSRSEMNVSTLELGDSALYLCASSLGRLAGTDSYNEQFFGPGTRLTVL.

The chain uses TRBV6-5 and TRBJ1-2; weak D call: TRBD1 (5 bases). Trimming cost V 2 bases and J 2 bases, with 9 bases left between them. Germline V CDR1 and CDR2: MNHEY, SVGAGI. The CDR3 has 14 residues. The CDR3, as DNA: TGTGCCAGCAGTTACGGGGGGAAAAACTATGGCTACACCTTC. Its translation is CASSYGGKNYGYTF.